A selection of T cell receptor beta chains follows, all from one sample in a study of beta chain features in type 1 diabetes. Assay used: immunoSEQ multiplex PCR; TCRdb lists only in-frame clones, some missing. The data contain about 320,000 clones, 14% of them seen just once; the ten biggest clones take up 6.7%. What was sequenced was central memory CD4+ T cells from blood. The receptors stem from a young man in good health. The conserved cysteine and the conserved F or W are not part of the CDR3 here. The D gene is left open where the match is weak.

.	TRBV11-3	TRBJ2-3	ASSLGGARDTQY
.	TRBV4-3	TRBJ2-1	ASSEVGGGNEQF
TRBD2	TRBV11-2	TRBJ2-2	ASGPTGGRIGELF
.	TRBV30	TRBJ2-1	ALGQSGDEQF
TRBD1	TRBV19	TRBJ1-1	ASSTGGTMNTEAF
.	TRBV4-3	TRBJ1-4	ANSQDMGGGGEKLF
TRBD1	TRBV27	TRBJ2-2	ASSATGVLGTPGELF
TRBD1	TRBV15	TRBJ1-3	ATSRRQGISGNTIY
TRBD2	TRBV6-1	TRBJ2-3	ATQAGAWVDTQY
.	TRBV10-3	TRBJ1-2	AISEAAGHRNYGYT
.	TRBV9	TRBJ2-5	ASSVSRQETQY
.	TRBV4-3	TRBJ2-5	ASSQDIQGRETQY
.	TRBV11-2	TRBJ1-2	ASSPELGLRGYT
TRBD1	TRBV28	TRBJ1-2	ASSLPPGQGDGYT
.	TRBV20-1	TRBJ2-7	SARGHHEQY
TRBD2	TRBV19	TRBJ2-1	ASKVAGGGNEQF
TRBD2	TRBV7-7	TRBJ2-5	ASSLAGAGETQY
TRBD1	TRBV6-1	TRBJ1-2	ASLAGTGNGYT
.	TRBV9	TRBJ2-7	ASSVAEGLWDEQY
.	TRBV4-1	TRBJ1-1	ASSQVRNTEAF
.	TRBV6-5	TRBJ1-2	ASSYSSREFGYT
.	TRBV11-2	TRBJ2-3	ASSLGASTSTDTQY
.	TRBV7-2	TRBJ2-1	ASSLSRDQLNEQF
.	TRBV5-6	TRBJ1-1	ASNPNNPGQPNTEAF
.	TRBV21-1	TRBJ2-4	ASSFGLANIQY
TRBD2	TRBV5-6	TRBJ2-7	ASSFGQRGSYEQY
.	TRBV5-1	TRBJ2-5	ASSSGAGEVSETQY
.	TRBV5-8	TRBJ1-2	ASSLTGSGSGYT
.	TRBV5-4	TRBJ1-2	ASSWDGGAIGYT
TRBD1	TRBV7-2	TRBJ2-2	ASSSGTGRGTGELF
TRBD2	TRBV4-3	TRBJ2-1	ASSKGTTRIRVGEQF
.	TRBV30	TRBJ1-4	AWSGTMGNEKLF
.	TRBV5-6	TRBJ1-6	ASSLAVSNNSPLH
TRBD2	TRBV25-1	TRBJ2-1	ASRLTSGGPHNEQF
.	TRBV13	TRBJ2-7	ASSWGVDEQY
TRBD2	TRBV28	TRBJ2-5	ASSPGLAGTQY
.	TRBV19	TRBJ2-2	ASSEQGLGELF
.	TRBV5-5	TRBJ2-5	ASSSEPTGSSAQETQY
.	TRBV10-3	TRBJ1-3	AIKKVGNTIY
.	TRBV7-6	TRBJ2-1	ASSLIVNEQF
TRBD1	TRBV4-3	TRBJ1-4	ASSHGTGENEKLF
.	TRBV14	TRBJ2-2	ASSHYSGTGELF
.	TRBV15	TRBJ2-4	ATSRDRIAKNIQY
TRBD1	TRBV7-8	TRBJ1-1	ASSLRTGTAF
TRBD2	TRBV7-9	TRBJ2-3	ASSLGTSGSTDTQY
TRBD2	TRBV9	TRBJ2-3	ASSSGPGREDTQY
.	TRBV5-4	TRBJ1-2	ASSPDRRGYT
.	TRBV6-5	TRBJ2-7	ASTLDGGYEQY
.	TRBV13	TRBJ1-1	ASSLGPQQAKAF